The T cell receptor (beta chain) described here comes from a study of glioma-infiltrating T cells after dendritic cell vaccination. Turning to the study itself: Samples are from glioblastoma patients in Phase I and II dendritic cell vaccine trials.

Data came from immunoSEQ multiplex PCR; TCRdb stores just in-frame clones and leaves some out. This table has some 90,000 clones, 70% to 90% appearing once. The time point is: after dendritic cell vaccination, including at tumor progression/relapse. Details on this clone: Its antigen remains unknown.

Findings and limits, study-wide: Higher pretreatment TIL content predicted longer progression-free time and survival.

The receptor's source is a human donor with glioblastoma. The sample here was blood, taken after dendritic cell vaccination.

CDR3 nucleotides: TGTGCCAGCAGCCAGGGACAGGGGCCCCTGGCCCTCCACTTT. As protein: CASSQGQGPLALHF. The rearrangement uses TRBV7-2 and TRBJ1-6, with 10 bases identical to TRBD1. The CDR3 is 14 residues long. Germline V gene lookup returns CDR1 SGHTA and CDR2 FQGNSA. Trimming at V came to 5 bases and at J to 14 bases, leaving 9 bases not matched to a gene. The whole variable domain, remainder taken from reference TRBV7-2 and TRBJ1-6, is GAGVSQSPSNKVTEKGKDVELRCDPISGHTALYWYRQSLGQGLEFLIYFQGNSAPDKSGLPSDRFSAERTGGSVSTLTIQRTQQEDSAVYLCASSQGQGPLALHFGNGTRLTVT.